The rows below give T cell receptor beta chains drawn from one sample of a study of cytomegalovirus exposure and HLA in healthy donors. TCRdb's copy holds only in-frame clones and misses some; the assay was immunoSEQ multiplex PCR. The sample lists around 130,000 clones, around 74% occurring once. The sample taken for sequencing was PBMCs. The origin of the receptors is a young man in good health and CMV-seronegative. Both conserved end residues are part of each CDR3. D genes are given only for firm matches. The size entry is marked missing in some rows and otherwise reads once, few, many or a size class.

>.|TRBD2|TRBV7-2|TRBJ2-7
TGTGCCAGCAGCGCCACTAGCGGGAACTACGAGCAGTACTTC
CASSATSGNYEQYF
>.|.|TRBV9|TRBJ2-7
TGTGCCAGCAGCGTAGGACATGACATGACATCCTACGAGCAGTACTTC
CASSVGHDMTSYEQYF
>.|TRBD1|TRBV29-1|TRBJ2-7
TGCAGCGTTGGAAGGACAGGTGCCGAGCAGTACTTC
CSVGRTGAEQYF
>.|TRBD1|TRBV28|TRBJ1-4
TGTGCCAGCAGTCCCGGGACAGCAAAACTGTTTTTT
CASSPGTAKLFF
>.|.|TRBV6-1|TRBJ2-6
TGTGCCAGCAGTGAATTTAACTCTGGGGCCAACGTCCTGACTTTC
CASSEFNSGANVLTF
>.|TRBD2|TRBV28|TRBJ2-1
TGTGCCAGCAGTACTCTCATTCTAGCGGGAAGGTCCTACAATGAGCAGTTCTTC
CASSTLILAGRSYNEQFF
>.|.|TRBV19|TRBJ1-1
TGTGCCAGTAGTGGCGACAGGTTTGGGACTGAAGCTTTCTTT
CASSGDRFGTEAFF
>once|.|TRBV9|TRBJ2-3
TGTGCCAGCAGCGTAGATTGGCCTAGCACAGATACGCAGTATTTT
CASSVDWPSTDTQYF
>.|.|TRBV4-3|TRBJ1-6
TGCGCCAGCAGCCAAGGGAGCTCCTATAATTCACCCCTCCACTTT
CASSQGSSYNSPLHF
>few|.|TRBV4-1|TRBJ1-5
TGCGCCAGCAGCCAAAGGAAGGAGGAGCCCCAGCATTTT
CASSQRKEEPQHF
>.|.|TRBV6-6|TRBJ2-7
TGTGCCAGCGGATCGAGGTCGTACGAGCAGTACTTC
CASGSRSYEQYF
>few|TRBD1|TRBV7-2|TRBJ1-2
TGTGCCAGCAGCTTGGGGGGACAGATGTCCTATGGCTACACCTTC
CASSLGGQMSYGYTF
>.|TRBD2|TRBV6-6|TRBJ2-7
TGTGCCAGCAGGACCCGGACTAGCGGGAGACTACACTTC
CASRTRTSGRLHF
>.|TRBD2|TRBV30|TRBJ2-3
TGTGCCTGGAGTGATGGACTAGGGAGCACAGATACGCAGTATTTT
CAWSDGLGSTDTQYF
>.|.|TRBV5-8|TRBJ2-1
TGTGCCAACACCGCCGGGACAACCTACAATGAGCAGTTCTTC
CANTAGTTYNEQFF
>.|TRBD1|TRBV7-2|TRBJ1-5
TGTGCCAGCAGCCCCGGGACAGCTAGCAATCAGCCCCAGCATTTT
CASSPGTASNQPQHF
>.|.|TRBV20-1|TRBJ2-3
TGCAGTGCCTCACGCGGGGATACGCAGTATTTT
CSASRGDTQYF
>.|TRBD2|TRBV7-9|TRBJ2-5
TGTGCCAGCAGCTTAGTGTCGCTAGCGGGACGCCCCAAGGAGACCCAGTACTTC
CASSLVSLAGRPKETQYF
>.|TRBD2|TRBV5-1|TRBJ2-2
TGCGCCAGCAGCTTGACTAGCGCCTTGAGCGGGGAGCTGTTTTTT
CASSLTSALSGELFF
>.|.|TRBV14|TRBJ2-7
.
CASSLRFGTGTYEQYF
>once|TRBD1|TRBV30|TRBJ1-2
TGTGCCTCTGACAGGGGGCCTGTCTATGGCTACACCTTC
CASDRGPVYGYTF
>.|TRBD2|TRBV7-2|TRBJ2-1
TGTGCCAGCAGCCCTACTAGCGTTGAGCAGTTCTTC
CASSPTSVEQFF
>.|.|TRBV7-9|TRBJ2-1
TGTGCCAGCAGCTTTGGGACTTCAAATGAGCAGTTCTTC
CASSFGTSNEQFF
>.|TRBD1|TRBV11-2|TRBJ1-4
TGTGCCAGCAGTACCTCCGGGACAGGGGTAAAACTGTTTTTT
CASSTSGTGVKLFF
>.|TRBD1|TRBV7-2|TRBJ1-2
TGTGCCAGCAGCTTAAGACAGGGTGGTGGCTACACCTTC
CASSLRQGGGYTF
>.|.|TRBV6-1|TRBJ1-2
TGTGCCAGCAGTGGGCCAACCTATGGCTACACCTTC
CASSGPTYGYTF
>.|TRBD2|TRBV7-6|TRBJ2-3
TGTGCCAGCAGCTTAGTAGAGGGAGGGCCAGCAAGAGATACGCAGTATTTT
CASSLVEGGPARDTQYF
>.|.|TRBV5-1|TRBJ2-7
TGCGCCAGCAGCTTAGGGAGCTCCTACGAGCAGTACTTC
CASSLGSSYEQYF
>once|.|TRBV2|TRBJ1-2
TGTGCCAGCAGTGAGACACTCAACTATGGCTACACCTTC
CASSETLNYGYTF
>.|.|TRBV7-9|TRBJ1-1
TGTGCCAGCAGCTTGTTATCGGACACTGAAGCTTTCTTT
CASSLLSDTEAFF
>few|.|TRBV7-9|TRBJ2-1
TGTGCCAGCAGCCCAGGGAGGAGCTCCTACAATGAGCAGTTCTTC
CASSPGRSSYNEQFF
>.|TRBD2|TRBV6-5|TRBJ2-1
TGTGCCAGCAGTTGGCGGGAGGGATACAATGAGCAGTTCTTC
CASSWREGYNEQFF
>.|TRBD1|TRBV4-1|TRBJ2-7
TGCGCCAGCAGCCAAGAATCTGGCAGGGGGCGGGCCGAGCAGTACTTC
CASSQESGRGRAEQYF
>.|TRBD2|TRBV5-6|TRBJ2-7
TGTGCCAGCAGCTTGGTCGGGACTAGCGGGACCTACGAGCAGTACTTC
CASSLVGTSGTYEQYF
>.|TRBD1|TRBV30|TRBJ1-4
TGTGCCTGTCCGGGACAGGCAATTGAAAAACTGTTTTTT
CACPGQAIEKLFF
>.|.|TRBV7-2|TRBJ1-2
TGTGCCAGCAGCTTAACGAGGGATAGAGGCTACACCTTC
CASSLTRDRGYTF
>.|TRBD1|TRBV6-5|TRBJ1-2
TGTGCCAGCAGCCCCCGGGACAGCTATGGCTACACCTTC
CASSPRDSYGYTF
>.|TRBD1|TRBV18|TRBJ2-6
TGTGCCAGCTCACCCGGGACAGGTCTCTCTGGGGCCAACGTCCTGACTTTC
CASSPGTGLSGANVLTF
>.|TRBD1|TRBV28|TRBJ2-5
TGTGCCAGCGGAAAGACAGGGCTGACCCAGTACTTC
CASGKTGLTQYF
>.|.|TRBV28|TRBJ2-1
TGTGCCAGCAGTCCCATCCGTCTAGCGCACCGGGACTACAATGAGCAGTTCTTC
CASSPIRLAHRDYNEQFF
>.|.|TRBV4-1|TRBJ1-1
TGCGCCAGCAGCCAAGCGCCGACAGCGAACACTGAAGCTTTCTTT
CASSQAPTANTEAFF
>.|.|TRBV5-1|TRBJ1-1
TGCGCCGGCAGCCAGAACACTGAAGCTTTCTTT
CAGSQNTEAFF
>.|TRBD1|TRBV6-5|TRBJ1-5
TGTGCCAGCAGTTTAGGACAGGTCGACCAGCCCCAGCATTTT
CASSLGQVDQPQHF
>.|TRBD1|TRBV5-4|TRBJ1-2
TGTGCCAGCGGGACAGTCTATGGCTACACCTTC
CASGTVYGYTF
>.|TRBD1|TRBV30|TRBJ2-7
TGTGCCTGGAGTGTACTTAGGGACAGCGAGCAGTACTTC
CAWSVLRDSEQYF
>.|.|TRBV7-9|TRBJ2-1
TGTGCCAGCAGCTTACCTCCTGGAGGGATTGTCTACAATGAGCAGTTCTTC
CASSLPPGGIVYNEQFF
>few|.|TRBV21-1|TRBJ2-1
TGTGCCAGCAGCGAGGACTACCGGCATTACAATGAGCAGTTCTTC
CASSEDYRHYNEQFF